This TCR beta chain was recovered during a study of CD8 T cells in ankylosing spondylitis. Overall study findings and caveats: Earlier literature documents some of the motif variants in reactive arthritis synovial fluid and blood. Researchers reportedly found disease-linked clones significantly enriched in matched ankylosing spondylitis synovial fluid.

This clonotype was detected ten times or more. What it recognizes is unknown. TCRdb used MiXCR to reprocess the 5' RACE reads, holding one entry per CDR3 protein. The table shows some 87,000 distinct CDR3 sequences, with roughly 10% occurring only once. The source is a male donor with ankylosing spondylitis or in good health (not recorded which). Source material: blood, either unsorted or a sorted T cell fraction (not recorded which).

The CDR3 sequence is CASSYSDRGTYEQYF. CDR3 DNA: TGTGCCAGCAGTTACTCGGACAGGGGGACCTACGAGCAGTACTTC. The rearrangement uses TRBV6-5 and TRBJ2-7; 10 nucleotides line up with TRBD1. Germline CDR1 reads MNHEY; CDR2 reads SVGAGI. V shed 0 bases and J 2 bases; nucleotides not matched to a gene: 1. This CDR3 spans 15 amino acids.